The subject of this entry is one T cell receptor beta chain. These data belong to a study of T cell changes during pregnancy in multiple sclerosis. Repertoires were generated with immunoSEQ multiplex PCR, while TCRdb's copy carries only in-frame clones and drops some. Of about 58,000 clones in the sample, 93% were seen once. The clonotype comes from a female donor with multiple sclerosis, enrolled in a pregnancy study. The sample in question was CD8+ T cells from peripheral blood mononuclear cells, obtained in the second trimester of pregnancy.

The CDR3 coding sequence is TGTGCCAGCAGCGTAGGCGGTTCACCGGCTGAGCAGTTCTTC. Protein sequence: CASSVGGSPAEQFF. The chain carries TRBV9 and TRBJ2-1; D not resolved. From germline, CDR1 is SGDLS and CDR2 YYNGEE. The CDR3 contains 14 residues. Trimming stripped 0 bases from V and 9 bases from J, with 13 bases between.